This T cell receptor beta chain was captured by sequencing in a study of blood T cell repertoires in COVID-19. This clone was recorded only once. In the original processing: Scientists estimated how many nucleated cells there were by amplifying reference gene primers. The method was immunoSEQ multiplex PCR; TCRdb's version includes in-frame clones alone and lacks a portion of them. D and trimming were read from the DNA, whereas the V and J calls and clone size are those reported in that table. Among 95,000 to 150,000 clones listed, roughly 78% were seen once. The CDR3 is 16 amino acids. Germline V CDR1 and CDR2: SGHKS, YYEKEE (reference sequence). V was pared by 2 bases and J by 6 bases, with 3 bases of the junction left unmatched.

The sequenced sample was peripheral blood. J is TRBJ2-3 and V is TRBV5-5, with 16 nucleotides matching TRBD2. The receptor's source is a man aged 55 to 70 with active or convalescent COVID-19. CDR3 nucleotides: TGTGCCAGCAGCTTCCCGGGACTAGCGGGAGGGGATACGCAGTATTTT. It is translated as CASSFPGLAGGDTQYF.